This T cell receptor beta chain is drawn from a study of T cells after yellow fever vaccination (dated by TCRdb to about 2019). Notes on the research overall: The SMART-Seq v4 Ultra Low Input RNA kit was used to prepare libraries from fractions with low cell numbers. Blood was drawn at multiple timepoints before and after primary and secondary immunization, with bulk PBMC replicates and cell subsets isolated. Two healthy male donors, one aged 18 to 30 and one aged 30 to 40 years, made up the cohort. To follow T-cell clones before and after primary and booster YFV17D yellow fever vaccination, bulk TCR alpha and beta repertoires were sequenced over time. Broader findings and caveats from the paper: After the booster, most of the clones that had expanded following primary vaccination were detected again (almost 98% of CD4 and 80% to 90% of CD8), which suggests that memory was broadly maintained. Compared with the primary T-cell response, the secondary T-cell response was faster but weaker, reaching its peak on day 5 rather than on day 15. Because abundant contaminating clonotypes from the bulk population could be contained in FACS-sorted repertoires, computational filtering was required. A small fraction of clonotypes showed up in both the CD4 and CD8 compartments, probably as a result of convergent recombination. Only a couple of donors were included in the study, so the extent to which the findings can be generalized is limited.

Sequencing was carried out with an Illumina NovaSeq 6000. Synthesis of TCR cDNA relied on 5'RACE template switching, a step that introduced a universal primer site along with unique molecular identifiers. cDNA synthesis was primed from both the TCR alpha and TCR beta constant segments. Two PCR steps were used to amplify libraries, with sample barcodes and sequencing adapters being added in the second step. Sequencing of the libraries was done on either Illumina HiSeq 2500 (2x100 bp) or NovaSeq (2x150 bp). The authors' analysis ran thus. MIGEC was used to demultiplex reads and collapse the reads into UMI consensus sequences, and MiXCR was used for V(D)J alignment. Clonotypes responding to the vaccine were identified with edgeR on replicate PBMC samples, with the criteria of FDR below 0.01 and a log2 fold change above 5 up to day 15. Each bulk clonotype received a CD4 or CD8 identity based on whether the sequenced CD4 or CD8 repertoire contained that clonotype at higher abundance. Using fastp trimming at Q25 and MiXCR clonotype assembly, TCRdb reanalyzed the public sequencing data and kept in-frame beta chains. Rows with a matching CDR3 protein are joined into one entry that keeps the most common DNA and genes. These V and J calls are TCRdb output, not the study's own analysis. Within this sample are 100,000 to 150,000 distinct CDR3 sequences, with 8% to 10% of them counted one time only. Jointly, the top ten make up 30% to 50% of the sample.

Reading the label with the study, this specimen's treatment or condition is: live attenuated yellow fever vaccine strain. A standard Ficoll-Paque protocol was used to isolate PBMCs from peripheral blood. Dynabeads CD4 and CD8 positive selection kits were used to isolate the CD4 and CD8 T-cell fractions. TriZol was used to extract RNA from bulk PBMCs, CD4 and CD8 fractions, and dextramer-positive and dextramer-negative fractions. This clonotype was seen more than once but under ten times. Its target antigen remains unknown. No base quality information exists; no much larger clone differs at one position. Including cysteine and phenylalanine, the CDR3 has 13 amino acids. The DNA shown is the 39-base CDR3, in frame from base 1. For CDR1 and CDR2, the germline V gene lists SNHLY and FYNNEI. Trimming takes 6 bases from V and 4 bases from J, and the germline ends sit 10 bases apart.

The origin of this receptor is a man aged 18-30 years who received the YFV17D yellow fever vaccine. This material consisted of CD8+ T cells sorted from PBMCs, taken on the day of the yellow fever booster vaccination. The chain couples TRBV2 to TRBJ1-3; possibly the D gene is TRBD1, per 5 matching bases. Read as DNA, the sequence is TGTGCCAGCAGAGGGGAATTGGGAAACACCATATATTTT. It is translated as CASRGELGNTIYF.